This TCR beta chain was captured in a study of PD-1 blockade in classical Hodgkin lymphoma. The germline V gene has CDR1 SGHAT and CDR2 FQNNGV. The V end lost 0 bases, the J end lost 3 bases, and 5 bases lay between the germline ends. This CDR3 spans 13 amino acids. Sequencing was performed with immunoSEQ multiplex PCR; in TCRdb, only in-frame clones are kept and a portion is missing. The sample has about 98,000 clones, 81% seen once. Study findings and constraints: With CD4+ cells, TCR diversity rose significantly by C4D1, but not with CD8+ cells.

Worth noting for this clone: The target antigen is unknown.

Every patient experienced relapse after autologous stem cell transplantation, and brentuximab vedotin exposure varied. The receptor's source is a human donor with classical Hodgkin lymphoma. This sequence joins TRBV11-2 and TRBJ1-2; no firm D call. The material sequenced was peripheral blood mononuclear cells (PBMCs), taken before the second cycle of nivolumab. The CDR3 DNA reads TGTGCCAGCAGCTTAGATCAGTACTATGGCTACACCTTC. Translated, it gives CASSLDQYYGYTF.